This passage covers 8 T cell receptor beta chains from one sample sequenced in a study of molecular identifiers for immune sequencing clone quantification. MiXCR was run by TCRdb on the PCR reads, yielding one entry per CDR3 protein. The data show under 65,000 distinct CDR3 sequences, under 30% seen once. Sequenced input: naive CD8+ T cells from blood, with Jurkat cell RNA spiked in. Specified subset: FACS-sorted CD8+CD4-CCR7+CD45RA+ naive T cells. These receptors all come from a human donor in good health. Some libraries in this study had Jurkat cell RNA spiked in.

This chain uses TRBV11-2 with TRBJ1-1; D gene ambiguous. The V gene's germline CDR1 is SGHAT and CDR2 FQNNGV. The CDR3 sequence is 13 residues long. Trimming took off 0 bases at V and 10 bases at J, with 12 bases between the two ends. This chain's CDR3 is CASSLEKALGAFF. The CDR3, as DNA: TGTGCCAGCAGCTTAGAAAAGGCGCTCGGAGCTTTCTTT.

Remarks on this clonotype: Just one base apart from a much larger clone, this may be a read error. The CDR3 sequence: CATSGAPPGPADTDTQYF. The CDR3, as DNA: TGTGCCACCAGTGGCGCCCCACCCGGACCAGCGGACACAGATACGCAGTATTTT. V gene TRBV24-1 combines with J gene TRBJ2-3; D possibly corresponds to TRBD2 (5 bases). Germline CDR1 reads KGHDR; CDR2 reads SFDVKD. Trimming removed 5 bases at V and 2 bases at J, with 22 bases between. This CDR3 region has 18 residues.

In this sample, this clonotype turned up a few times. This chain joins TRBV7-9 and TRBJ1-6, with 7 nucleotides matching TRBD1. CDR3 size: 16 residues. CDR1 SEHNR and CDR2 FQNEAQ come from the germline V gene (reference sequence). V lost 5 bases to trimming and J lost 7 bases; unmatched junction nucleotides: 11. The CDR3 nucleotides are TGTGCCAGCAGCCCAACTACAGGGGCGGCCAATTCACCCCTCCACTTT. It yields the protein CASSPTTGAANSPLHF.

The chain couples TRBV21-1 to TRBJ2-3. TRBV21-1 is flagged as a pseudogene. The CDR3 is 13 residues long. The CDR3 coding sequence is TGTGCCAGCAGCTTACAGCACTCAGATACGCAGTATTTT. Translation gives CASSLQHSDTQYF.

In regard to this clonotype: This clone may be a read error of a much larger clone one base away. This likely comes from a read error, as the CDR3 has no conserved phenylalanine or tryptophan at its end. The chain links TRBV6-2 or TRBV6-3 to TRBJ2-7; maybe TRBD1 (5 bases). The CDR3 extends over 12 amino acids. From germline, CDR1 is MNHEY and CDR2 SVGEGT. V dropped 2 bases and J dropped 7 bases, with 9 bases sitting between them. The DNA for the CDR3 is TGTGCCAGCAGTTACGGGGCTAGTGAGCAGTACCTC. Translated, it gives CASSYGASEQYL.

Ten or more counts support this clonotype. This rearrangement joins TRBV25-1 to TRBJ1-1; D gene uncertain. The CDR3 runs to 12 residues. V lost 4 bases to trimming and J lost 1 base, with 4 bases between them. The germline V gene has CDR1 MGHDK and CDR2 SYGVNS. CDR3 amino acids: CASSARNTEAFF. As DNA, the CDR3 is TGTGCCAGCAGTGCCCGGAACACTGAAGCTTTCTTT.

The chain combines TRBV7-9 with TRBJ2-7; D gene ambiguous. This CDR3 is built from 14 residues. V lost 4 bases and J 7 bases, leaving 17 bases between the germline ends. Looked up from germline, CDR1 is SEHNR and CDR2 is FQNEAQ (reference sequence). For the CDR3, the DNA is TGTGCCAGCAGCTCGGTTGTGGGTAAGTCAGAGCAGTACTTC. Translating it yields CASSSVVGKSEQYF.

This clonotype was recorded at least ten times. The chain carries TRBV25-1 and TRBJ2-7; D unclear. V lost 8 bases, J lost 6 bases, and 14 bases lay in between. The CDR3 loop spans 12 amino acids. Germline assignment: CDR1 MGHDK and CDR2 SYGVNS. The CDR3 DNA reads as TGTGCCAGCTCCACCGGGTTCCGCGAGCAGTACTTC. Protein sequence: CASSTGFREQYF.